This T cell receptor beta chain was identified in a study of CXCR3-negative and CXCR3-positive naive CD8 T cells. Study conclusions and caveats: Memory cells showed distinct TRBV-TRBJ patterns, while the two naive subsets matched. The study found more hydrophobic TRB CDR3s in CXCR3-positive naive cells than in CXCR3-negative naive cells. Much lower diversity was found in memory CD8+ cells, while both naive subsets had comparably high diversity.

Researchers prepared the TRB cDNA libraries using 5' RACE with UMI labels. TCRdb derives one entry per CDR3 protein from the 5' RACE reads, leaving out DNA. The sample has some 140,000 distinct CDR3 sequences. Triplicate approximately 300,000-cell sorts were made of each CD8+ T cell subset. Germline V gives CDR1 DFQATT, CDR2 SNEGSKA (reference sequence). There are 17 residues in the CDR3. Turning to this clonotype: Its antigen is unidentified.

The chain uses TRBV20-1 and TRBJ1-5; the D call of TRBD1 rests on TCRdb alone, since no DNA is present to check it. The sequenced sample was naive CXCR3+ CD8+ T cells from blood. Described subset: CD45RO-CCR7+CD27+CD95- naive CD8+ T cells expressing CXCR3 (TNR3+). The TCR originated in a human donor in good health. Some clones in this sample may be carry-over from other donors' samples. This CDR3 is CSATPLGGFLSNQPQHF.